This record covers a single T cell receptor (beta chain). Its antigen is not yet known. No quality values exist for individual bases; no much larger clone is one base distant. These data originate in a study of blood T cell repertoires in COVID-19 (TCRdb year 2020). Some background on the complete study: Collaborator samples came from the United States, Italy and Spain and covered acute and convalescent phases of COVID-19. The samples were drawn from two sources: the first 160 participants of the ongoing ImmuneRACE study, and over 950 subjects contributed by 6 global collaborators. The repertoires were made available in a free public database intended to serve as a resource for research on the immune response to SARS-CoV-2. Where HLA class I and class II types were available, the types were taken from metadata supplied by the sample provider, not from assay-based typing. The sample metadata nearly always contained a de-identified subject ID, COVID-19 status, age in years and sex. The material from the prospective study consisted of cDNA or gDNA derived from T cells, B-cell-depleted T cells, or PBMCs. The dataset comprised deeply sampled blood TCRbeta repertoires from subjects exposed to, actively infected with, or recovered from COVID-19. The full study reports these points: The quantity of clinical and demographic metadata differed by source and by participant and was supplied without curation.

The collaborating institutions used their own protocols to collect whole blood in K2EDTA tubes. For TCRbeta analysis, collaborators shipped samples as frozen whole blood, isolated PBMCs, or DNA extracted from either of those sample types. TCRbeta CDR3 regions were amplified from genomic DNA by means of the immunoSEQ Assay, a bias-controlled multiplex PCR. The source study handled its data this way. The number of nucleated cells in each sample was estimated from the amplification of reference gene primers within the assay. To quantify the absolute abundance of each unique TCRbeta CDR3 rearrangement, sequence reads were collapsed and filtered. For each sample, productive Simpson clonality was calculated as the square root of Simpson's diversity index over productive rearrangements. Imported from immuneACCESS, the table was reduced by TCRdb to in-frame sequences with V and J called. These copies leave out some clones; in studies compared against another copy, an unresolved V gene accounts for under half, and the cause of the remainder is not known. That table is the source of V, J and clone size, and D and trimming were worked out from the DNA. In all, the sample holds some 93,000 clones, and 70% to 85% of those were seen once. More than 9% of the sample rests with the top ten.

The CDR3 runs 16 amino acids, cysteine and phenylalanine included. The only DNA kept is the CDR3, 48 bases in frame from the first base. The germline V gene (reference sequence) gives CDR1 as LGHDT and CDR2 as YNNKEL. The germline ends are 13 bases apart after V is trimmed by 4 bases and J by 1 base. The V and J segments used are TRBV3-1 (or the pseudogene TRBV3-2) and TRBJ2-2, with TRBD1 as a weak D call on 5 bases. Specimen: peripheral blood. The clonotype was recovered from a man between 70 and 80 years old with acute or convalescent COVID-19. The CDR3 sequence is CASSRGAPWNTGELFF. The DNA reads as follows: TGTGCCAGCAGCCGTGGGGCACCCTGGAACACCGGGGAGCTGTTTTTT.